Below, one T cell receptor (beta chain) is given with its context. CDR3 length: 15 residues. V lost 7 bases, J lost 4 bases, and 12 bases stayed unmatched. The germline V gene has CDR1 LNHDA and CDR2 SQIVND (reference sequence). This entry is derived from a study of control samples from healthy donors and cancer patients. Profiling relied on immunoSEQ multiplex PCR, and the TCRdb table lists in-frame clones only, not all of them. The sample records around 100,000 clones, about nine tenths being singletons. The rearrangement joins TRBV19 to TRBJ1-2; TRBD1 agrees at 7 bases. The sequence derives from a woman in her late teens or twenties in good health. Sample: blood. The CDR3 protein is CASTLNRDSTYGYTF. The CDR3 DNA sequence: TGTGCCAGTACCCTAAACCGGGACAGTACCTATGGCTACACCTTC.